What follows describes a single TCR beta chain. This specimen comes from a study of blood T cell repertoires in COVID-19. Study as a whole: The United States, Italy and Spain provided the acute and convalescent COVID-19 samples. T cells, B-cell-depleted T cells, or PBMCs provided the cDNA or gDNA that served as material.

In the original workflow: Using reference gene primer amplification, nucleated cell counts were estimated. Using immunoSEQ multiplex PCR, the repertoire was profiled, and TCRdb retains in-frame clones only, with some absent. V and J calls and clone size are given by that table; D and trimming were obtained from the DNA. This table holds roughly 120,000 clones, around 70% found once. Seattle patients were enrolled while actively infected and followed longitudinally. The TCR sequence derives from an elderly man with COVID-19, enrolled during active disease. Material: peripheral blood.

The CDR3 nucleotides read TGTGCCAGCAGTCGTACAGGGGGAGATAATGAAAAACTGTTTTTT. Encoded protein: CASSRTGGDNEKLFF. The rearrangement links TRBV2 to TRBJ1-4, with 8 bases aligning to TRBD1. The CDR3 extends over 15 amino acids. From germline, CDR1 is SNHLY and CDR2 FYNNEI. The ends lost 5 bases at V and 4 bases at J; junction bases unmatched: 6.